Given below is one T cell receptor (beta chain) in context. Germline lookup yields CDR1 MGHRA and CDR2 YSYEKL. With 5 bases removed from V and 0 bases from J, the gap between germline ends came to 11 bases. The CDR3 consists of 15 residues. The sample comes from a study of blood T cell repertoires in COVID-19. Sequenced by immunoSEQ multiplex PCR; TCRdb stores in-frame clones only, minus some. This sample has 350,000 to 400,000 clones, with about 88% found just once. Specimen: PBMCs or T cells enriched from blood (not recorded which). This chain connects TRBV4-1 to TRBJ1-3; no reliable D call. This TCR derives from a woman aged 18-30 years who had recovered from COVID-19. The CDR3 DNA reads as TGCGCCAGCAGCAAGAGTTGGAGCTCTGGAAACACCATATATTTT. Its protein is CASSKSWSSGNTIYF.